These T cell receptor beta chains were read from a single sample in a study of CD8 T cells in ankylosing spondylitis. Via MiXCR, TCRdb re-called the 5' RACE reads, giving one row per CDR3 protein. In the table there are fewer than 500,000 distinct CDR3 sequences, roughly a quarter of which are singletons. The sequenced sample was blood, either unsorted or a sorted T cell fraction (not recorded which). Receptors were obtained from a male donor with ankylosing spondylitis. Both conserved end residues are part of each CDR3. The D gene is left open where the match is weak. The size of a clone is reported for some rows only, either as once, few or many, or as a class for expanded clones.

v_call,clone_size,j_call,cdr3_length,d_call,cdr3_nt,cdr3_aa
TRBV19,few,TRBJ2-7,14,-,TGTGCCAGTAGTATATCAGGGGAAAATCAGCGGCAGTACTTC,CASSISGENQRQYF
TRBV29-1,few,TRBJ2-7,11,-,TGCAGCGTTGAAGGGAGATTCGAGCAGTACTTC,CSVEGRFEQYF
TRBV9,-,TRBJ2-5,16,TRBD2,TGTGCCAGCAGCAAGTCCGGCACTAGCGTCGGAGAGACCCAGTACTTC,CASSKSGTSVGETQYF
TRBV20-1,-,TRBJ2-7,16,TRBD2,TGCAGTGCTAGAGATCCTCTTAGCGGGATTGGGGACGAGCAGTACTTC,CSARDPLSGIGDEQYF
TRBV7-2,few,TRBJ1-5,15,TRBD1,TGTGCCAGCAGCTTTACAGGGGCTGGAAATCAGCCCCAGCATTTT,CASSFTGAGNQPQHF
TRBV5-1,-,TRBJ2-5,15,TRBD2,TGCGCCAGCAGCTGGGAGACTAGCGGGGGAGAGACCCAGTACTTC,CASSWETSGGETQYF
TRBV29-1,few,TRBJ2-3,10,TRBD1,TGCAGCGTGGGACAGGGGACGCAGTATTTT,CSVGQGTQYF
TRBV3-1,-,TRBJ2-5,13,-,TGTGCCAGCAGCCAAATGCTAGGGGAGACCCAGTACTTC,CASSQMLGETQYF
TRBV12-3/TRBV12-4,-,TRBJ1-6,12,-,TGTGCCAGCAGTCCCGCCGTTCGGCCCCTCCACTTT,CASSPAVRPLHF
TRBV12-3/TRBV12-4,few,TRBJ2-1,13,TRBD2,TGTGCCAGCAGGGGGTGGGAGGGATTTGAGCAGTTCTTC,CASRGWEGFEQFF
TRBV6-2/TRBV6-3,few,TRBJ1-2,13,-,TGTGCCAGCACCCTGAATTACAGGGACGGCTACACCTTC,CASTLNYRDGYTF
TRBV30,-,TRBJ2-5,13,-,TGTGCCTGGAGTGTACAAGGGAAAACGGCCCAGTACTTC,CAWSVQGKTAQYF
TRBV5-1,-,TRBJ2-1,15,TRBD2,TGCGCCAGCAAACTTAGCGGGATCTTCTACAATGAGCAGTTCTTC,CASKLSGIFYNEQFF
TRBV3-1,-,TRBJ2-1,15,TRBD1,TGTGCCAGCAGCCCACGGGACAGCTCCTACAATGAGCAGTTCTTC,CASSPRDSSYNEQFF
TRBV29-1,-,TRBJ2-1,14,-,TGCAGCGTTGATAGGGCCGGCACCTACAATGAGCAGTTCTTC,CSVDRAGTYNEQFF
TRBV5-1,few,TRBJ2-5,14,TRBD2,TGCGCCAGCAGCTTGGGACTAGCGCGGGAGACCCAGTACTTC,CASSLGLARETQYF
TRBV5-1,-,TRBJ2-5,15,TRBD1,TGCGCCAGCTCCGAACAGGGGACCAACCAAGAGACCCAGTACTTC,CASSEQGTNQETQYF
TRBV29-1,-,TRBJ2-5,12,-,TGCAGCGCCGGAAAGGGCCAAGAGACCCAGTACTTC,CSAGKGQETQYF
TRBV11-2,-,TRBJ2-1,19,TRBD2,TGTGCCAGCAGCCCTCCGACTAGCGGGAGCCTAATCTCCTACAATGAGCAGTTCTTC,CASSPPTSGSLISYNEQFF
TRBV3-1,-,TRBJ2-3,14,-,TGTGCCAGCAGCCAGCGGGACGGCACAGATACGCAGTATTTT,CASSQRDGTDTQYF
TRBV19,-,TRBJ2-4,16,-,TGTGCCAGTATGGGCCGTCCTTCGGTGGCCAAAAACATTCAGTACTTC,CASMGRPSVAKNIQYF
TRBV20-1,few,TRBJ1-1,13,TRBD1,TGCAGTGCTAGAACAGGGGCGAACACTGAAGCTTTCTTT,CSARTGANTEAFF
TRBV15,-,TRBJ2-5,15,TRBD2,TGTGCCACCAACGAGAGACTAGCGGGAGCAGAGACCCAGTACTTC,CATNERLAGAETQYF
TRBV6-1,-,TRBJ2-2,14,-,TGTGCCAGCCGGCAGGGTTGGGTCACCGGGGAGCTGTTTTTT,CASRQGWVTGELFF
TRBV18,few,TRBJ1-2,12,-,TGTGCCAGCTCACCTTCTGGGCAGGGCTACACCTTC,CASSPSGQGYTF
TRBV19,-,TRBJ2-7,15,TRBD1,TGTGCCAGTAGTATAAGATGGGACAGGGGCTACGAGCAGTACTTC,CASSIRWDRGYEQYF
TRBV5-1,few,TRBJ2-3,14,-,TGCGCCAGCAGCTTTACGGGCCCCACAGATACGCAGTATTTT,CASSFTGPTDTQYF
TRBV20-1,few,TRBJ2-1,14,-,TGCAGTGCTACGGGGGCGAGAACTGGAAATGAGCAGTTCTTC,CSATGARTGNEQFF
TRBV3-1,-,TRBJ2-5,14,-,TGTGCCAGCAGCACGGGACTCGGGGAGGAGACCCAGTACTTC,CASSTGLGEETQYF
TRBV5-1,-,TRBJ2-7,16,-,TGCGCCAGCAGTTTTGGGACTCCCGCAAACTCCTACGAGCAGTACTTC,CASSFGTPANSYEQYF
TRBV24-1,few,TRBJ1-2,12,-,TGTGCCACCAGCGCCGACAGGAAAGGCTACACCTTC,CATSADRKGYTF
TRBV20-1,few,TRBJ1-5,13,-,TGCAGTGCTAGAGTCAAGGGAAATCAGCCCCAGCATTTT,CSARVKGNQPQHF
TRBV11-3,many,TRBJ2-3,16,-,TGTGCCAGCAGCCGAGGACAGCTATATAGCACAGATACGCAGTATTTT,CASSRGQLYSTDTQYF
TRBV10-2,-,TRBJ1-1,16,TRBD1,TGCGCCAGCAACCCCGGGACAGGGGTCTTGAACACTGAAGCTTTCTTT,CASNPGTGVLNTEAFF
TRBV5-5,few,TRBJ2-5,13,-,TGTGCCAGCAGCCTCTGGGGGTCCGGGACCCAGTACTTC,CASSLWGSGTQYF
TRBV7-2,-,TRBJ2-1,16,TRBD2,TGTGCCAGCAGCTTAGTCGGTCTAGCGGGAGGCAATGAGCAGTTCTTC,CASSLVGLAGGNEQFF
TRBV4-1,-,TRBJ1-4,15,-,TGCGCCAGCAGCCAAGCACAGGGTACTCTCGAAAAACTGTTTTTT,CASSQAQGTLEKLFF
TRBV5-1,many,TRBJ2-5,12,-,TGCGCCAGCAGCTTGGAAGGAGAGACCCAGTACTTC,CASSLEGETQYF
TRBV10-3,-,TRBJ1-2,15,-,TGTGCCATCAGTGAGTCTCCGGACAGCTACTATGGCTACACCTTC,CAISESPDSYYGYTF